Described below is a single T cell receptor beta chain sequence and its context. Sample-barcoded 5' priming and a J-beta primer mix drove a second PCR of about 7 to 11 cycles. TCRdb used MiXCR to reprocess the 5' RACE reads, holding one entry per CDR3 protein. This sample has about 580,000 distinct CDR3 sequences, with around half found just once. This sample is part of a study of blood T cells in healthy people across ages. The ends were cut back, 7 bases at V and 3 bases at J, with 12 bases in the middle. The CDR3 totals 13 residues. The germline CDR1 and CDR2 sequences are MNHEY and SVGEGT. This receptor was obtained from a man at least 80 years old in good health. Sample: blood. V is TRBV6-2 or TRBV6-3 and J is TRBJ1-2; D is ambiguous. The DNA of the CDR3 is TGTGCCAGCAACGCGTTGGGAGACTATGGCTACACCTTC. This encodes CASNALGDYGYTF.